This TCR beta chain was identified in a study of T cells in Graves' hyperthyroidism and ophthalmopathy. Findings and limits, study-wide: A model built on 13 V-J features separated ophthalmopathy from stable hyperthyroidism.

Researchers amplified the TCR beta CDR3 regions from RNA transcripts. Initially, a first-round RT-PCR of the TCR CDR3 employed the HTBI primer set. TCRdb independently ran MiXCR on the multiplex PCR reads; one entry per CDR3 protein. The table shows approximately 530,000 distinct CDR3 sequences, with approximately 15% occurring only once. This clonotype was recorded many times. The antigen is unknown. The CDR3 has 13 amino acids. Trimming cost V 6 bases and J 6 bases; bases outside gene matches: 7. CDR1 DFQATT and CDR2 SNEGSKA come from the germline V gene (reference sequence). The receptor was isolated from a woman between 18 and 30 years old with Graves' hyperthyroidism. The specimen sequenced was blood. The chain has TRBV20-1 and TRBJ2-5; 10 nucleotides match TRBD1. The CDR3 nucleotides are TGCAGTGCACCCGGACAGGGGGGAAAGACCCAGTACTTC. It is translated as CSAPGQGGKTQYF.